The rows below give T cell receptor beta chains drawn from one sample of a study of shared clonotypes between healthy human individuals. The table came from immunoSEQ multiplex PCR; TCRdb's copy has only in-frame clones and leaves some out. The sample lists some 2,400,000 clones, approximately 94% occurring once. Input material: naive CD4+ T cells sorted from blood. All receptors derive from a man between 18 and 29 years old in good health. Both conserved end residues are part of each CDR3. The D gene is left open where the match is weak.

j_gene	v_gene	d_gene	CDR3aa
TRBJ1-5	TRBV5-1	-	CASSLGVSGNQPQHF
TRBJ2-5	TRBV5-1	TRBD2	CASSRTSAAGETQYF
TRBJ1-6	TRBV2	-	CASSVEPNSPLHF
TRBJ1-4	TRBV6-5	-	CASSYQTNEKLFF
TRBJ2-7	TRBV2	-	CASSGQQTYEQYF
TRBJ1-1	TRBV28	TRBD1	CASSLDRVLVNTEAFF
TRBJ2-2	TRBV19	-	CATLTLQGITGELFF
TRBJ2-3	TRBV2	TRBD2	CASSRLWTSGRADTQYF
TRBJ1-4	TRBV6-5	-	CASSPGGPGKLFF
TRBJ1-2	TRBV9	TRBD1	CASSVTPPTGGGHGYTF
TRBJ1-3	TRBV29-1	-	CSVEEPLFGGNTIYF
TRBJ2-7	TRBV6-1	-	CASSVERADGQYF
TRBJ2-5	TRBV28	TRBD1	CASSTGTGFNF
TRBJ1-6	TRBV5-1	TRBD1	CASSIQGIYNSPLHF
TRBJ1-5	TRBV27	TRBD1	CASSFSGGSQPQHF
TRBJ2-1	TRBV10-2	-	CASSERGSSYNEQFF
TRBJ2-5	TRBV5-5	TRBD2	CASRTSGGVYQETQYF
TRBJ1-2	TRBV5-1	-	CASSVGHADWGYTF
TRBJ2-7	TRBV4-3	-	CASSQDRAGRPYEQYF
TRBJ2-1	TRBV19	TRBD2	CASSIAGGPYNEQFF
TRBJ1-6	TRBV2	-	CASSAQTGLGNSPLHF
TRBJ1-5	TRBV27	TRBD1	CASSSTSGQGWQPQHF
TRBJ1-1	TRBV10-2	-	CAIAVNTEAFF
TRBJ2-3	TRBV7-9	-	CASSFSMNGGLDTQYF
TRBJ2-4	TRBV2	-	CASSVSGGKNIQYF
TRBJ1-6	TRBV29-1	TRBD1	CSVHEPGTGGYNSPLHF
TRBJ1-2	TRBV19	TRBD1	CALHRTGLFRYGYTF
TRBJ2-5	TRBV7-2	TRBD1	CASSLVGQGRETQYF
TRBJ2-7	TRBV11-2	-	CASSLGTSTYEQYF
TRBJ2-3	TRBV6-1	TRBD2	CASSDNPGLAGVLTDTQYF
TRBJ2-1	TRBV5-4	-	CASSQKTGASYNEQFF
TRBJ2-2	TRBV10-3	TRBD2	CATGPLAANTGELFF
TRBJ2-7	TRBV5-4	-	CASSPGGGGSYEQYF
TRBJ2-4	TRBV6-1	TRBD2	CASSEPGGPGNIQYF
TRBJ2-7	TRBV5-1	TRBD2	CASSLMASGPYEQYF
TRBJ2-7	TRBV5-6	-	CASGDGRGSGEQYF
TRBJ1-6	TRBV28	TRBD1	CASSDPTGEESPLHF
TRBJ1-5	TRBV6-5	TRBD1	CASSTGVSQPQHF
TRBJ2-5	TRBV28	-	CASSADRRQETQYF
TRBJ1-4	TRBV5-6	TRBD1	CASSLARDSGVEKLFF
TRBJ2-5	TRBV5-1	TRBD2	CASSWTSGGETQYF
TRBJ2-5	TRBV6-4	-	CASSDGSGKTQYF
TRBJ1-6	TRBV18	-	CASSPQGSHNSPLHF
TRBJ1-6	TRBV28	TRBD1	CASSGDRGFNSPLHF
TRBJ2-2	TRBV10-3	TRBD1	CAIVGDSGNTGELFF
TRBJ1-5	TRBV21-1	-	CASSKPQSNWGNQPQHF
TRBJ2-7	TRBV18	-	CASSPTRSEQYF
TRBJ1-1	TRBV6-5	-	CASSYSGVGNTEAFF